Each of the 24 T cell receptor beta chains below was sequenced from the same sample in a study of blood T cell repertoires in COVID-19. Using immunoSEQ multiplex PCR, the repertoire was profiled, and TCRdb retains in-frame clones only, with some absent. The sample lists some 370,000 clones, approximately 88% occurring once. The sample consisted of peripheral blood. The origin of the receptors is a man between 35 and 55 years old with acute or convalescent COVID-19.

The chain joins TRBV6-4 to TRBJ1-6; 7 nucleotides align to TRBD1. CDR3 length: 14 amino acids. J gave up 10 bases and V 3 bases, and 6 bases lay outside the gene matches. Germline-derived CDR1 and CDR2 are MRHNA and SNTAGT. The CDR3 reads CASSDRQGGSPLHF. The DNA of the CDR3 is TGTGCCAGCAGTGATCGGCAGGGGGGCTCACCCCTCCACTTT.

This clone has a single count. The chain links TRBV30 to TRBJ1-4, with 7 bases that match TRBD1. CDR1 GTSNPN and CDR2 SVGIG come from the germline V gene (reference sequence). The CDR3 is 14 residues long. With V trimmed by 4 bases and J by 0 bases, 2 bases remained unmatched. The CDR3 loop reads CAWNRGTTNEKLFF. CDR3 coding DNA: TGTGCCTGGAACAGGGGAACAACTAATGAAAAACTGTTTTTT.

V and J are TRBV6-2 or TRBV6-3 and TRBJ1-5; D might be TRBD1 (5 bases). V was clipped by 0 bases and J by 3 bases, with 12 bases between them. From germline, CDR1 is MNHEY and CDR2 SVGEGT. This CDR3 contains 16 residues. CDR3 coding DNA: TGTGCCAGCAGTTACTCCGGGCAGGGTCCCAATCAGCCCCAGCATTTT. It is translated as CASSYSGQGPNQPQHF.

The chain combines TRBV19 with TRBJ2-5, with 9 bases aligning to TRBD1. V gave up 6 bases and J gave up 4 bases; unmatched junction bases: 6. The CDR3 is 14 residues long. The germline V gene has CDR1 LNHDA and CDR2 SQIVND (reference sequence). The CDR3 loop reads CASSRTGEGETQYF. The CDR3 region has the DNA TGTGCCAGTAGCAGGACAGGGGAGGGAGAGACCCAGTACTTC.

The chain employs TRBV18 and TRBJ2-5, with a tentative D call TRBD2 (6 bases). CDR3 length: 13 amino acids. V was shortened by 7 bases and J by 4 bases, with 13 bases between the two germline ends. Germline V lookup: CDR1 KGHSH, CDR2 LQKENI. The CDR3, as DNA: TGTGCCAGCTTCCCCGGGAGTCTAGAGACCCAGTACTTC. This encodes CASFPGSLETQYF.

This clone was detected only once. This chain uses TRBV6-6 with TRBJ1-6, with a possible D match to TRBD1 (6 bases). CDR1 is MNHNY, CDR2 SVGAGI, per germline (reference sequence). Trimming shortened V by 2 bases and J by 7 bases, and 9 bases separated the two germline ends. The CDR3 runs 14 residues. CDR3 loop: CASSYAQGNSPLHF. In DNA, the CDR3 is TGTGCCAGCAGTTACGCACAGGGAAATTCACCCCTCCACTTT.

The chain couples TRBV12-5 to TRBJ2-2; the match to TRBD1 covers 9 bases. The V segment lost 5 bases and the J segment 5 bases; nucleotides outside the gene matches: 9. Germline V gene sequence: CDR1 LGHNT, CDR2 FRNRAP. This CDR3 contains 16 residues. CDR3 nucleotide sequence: TGTGCTAGTGGTCCTGGTAGAGGACAGGGGACCGGGGAGCTGTTTTTT. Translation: CASGPGRGQGTGELFF.

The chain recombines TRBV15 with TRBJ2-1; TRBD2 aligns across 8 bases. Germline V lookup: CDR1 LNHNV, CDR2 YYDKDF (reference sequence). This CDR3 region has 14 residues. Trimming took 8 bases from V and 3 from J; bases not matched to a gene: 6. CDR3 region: CATGARGGYNEQFF. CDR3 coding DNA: TGTGCCACCGGGGCCCGGGGGGGCTACAATGAGCAGTTCTTC.

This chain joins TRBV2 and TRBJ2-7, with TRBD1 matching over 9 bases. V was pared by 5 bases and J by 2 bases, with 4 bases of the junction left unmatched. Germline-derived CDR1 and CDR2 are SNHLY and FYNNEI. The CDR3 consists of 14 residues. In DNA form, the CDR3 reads TGTGCCAGCAGTCCCGGGACAGGGCCCTACGAGCAGTACTTC. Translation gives CASSPGTGPYEQYF.

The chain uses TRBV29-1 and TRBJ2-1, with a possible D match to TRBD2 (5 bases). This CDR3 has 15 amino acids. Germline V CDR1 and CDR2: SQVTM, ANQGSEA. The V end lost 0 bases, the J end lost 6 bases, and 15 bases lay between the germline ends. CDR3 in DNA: TGCAGCGTTGAAGATCCTCGGGGTACCCCCAATGAGCAGTTCTTC. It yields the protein CSVEDPRGTPNEQFF.

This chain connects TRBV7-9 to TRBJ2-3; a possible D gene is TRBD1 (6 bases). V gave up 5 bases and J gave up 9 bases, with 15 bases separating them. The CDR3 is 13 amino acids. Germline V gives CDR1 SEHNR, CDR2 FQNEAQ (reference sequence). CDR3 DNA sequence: TGTGCCAGCAGCGCAAATTTCAGGGGCACGCAGTATTTT. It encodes CASSANFRGTQYF.

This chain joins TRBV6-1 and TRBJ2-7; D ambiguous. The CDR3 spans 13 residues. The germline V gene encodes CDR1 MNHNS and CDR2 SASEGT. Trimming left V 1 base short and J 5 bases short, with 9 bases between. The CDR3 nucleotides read TGTGCCAGCAGTGAAGGAGGAACCCACGAGCAGTACTTC. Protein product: CASSEGGTHEQYF.

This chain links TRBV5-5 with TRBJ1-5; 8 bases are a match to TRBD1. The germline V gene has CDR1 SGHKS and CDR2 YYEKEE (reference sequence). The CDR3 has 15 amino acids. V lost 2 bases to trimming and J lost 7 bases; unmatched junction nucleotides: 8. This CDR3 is CASSLSTGVRQPQHF. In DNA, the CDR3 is TGTGCCAGCAGCTTATCGACAGGGGTTAGACAGCCCCAGCATTTT.

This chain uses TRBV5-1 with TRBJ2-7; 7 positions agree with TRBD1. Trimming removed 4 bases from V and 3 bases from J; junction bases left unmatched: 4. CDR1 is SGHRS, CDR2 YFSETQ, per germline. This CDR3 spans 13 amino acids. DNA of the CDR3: TGCGCCAGCAGCACCAGACAGGGCTACGAGCAGTACTTC. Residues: CASSTRQGYEQYF.

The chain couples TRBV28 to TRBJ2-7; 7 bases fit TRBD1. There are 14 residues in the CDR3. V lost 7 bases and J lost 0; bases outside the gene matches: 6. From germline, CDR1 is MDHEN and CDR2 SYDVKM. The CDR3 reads CASNQQGNSYEQYF. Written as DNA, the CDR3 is TGTGCCAGCAATCAACAGGGGAACTCCTACGAGCAGTACTTC.

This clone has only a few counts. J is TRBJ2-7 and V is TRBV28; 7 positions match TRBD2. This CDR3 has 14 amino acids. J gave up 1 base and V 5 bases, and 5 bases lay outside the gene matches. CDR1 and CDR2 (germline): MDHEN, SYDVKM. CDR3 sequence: CASSEPGLSYEQYF. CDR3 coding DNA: TGTGCCAGCAGTGAGCCGGGACTATCCTACGAGCAGTACTTC.

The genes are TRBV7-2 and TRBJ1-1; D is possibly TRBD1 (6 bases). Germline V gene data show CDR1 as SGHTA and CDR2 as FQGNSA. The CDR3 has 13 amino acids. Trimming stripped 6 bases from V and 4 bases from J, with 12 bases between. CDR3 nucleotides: TGTGCCAGCAGACGGAACAGGGTCACTGAAGCTTTCTTT. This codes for CASRRNRVTEAFF.

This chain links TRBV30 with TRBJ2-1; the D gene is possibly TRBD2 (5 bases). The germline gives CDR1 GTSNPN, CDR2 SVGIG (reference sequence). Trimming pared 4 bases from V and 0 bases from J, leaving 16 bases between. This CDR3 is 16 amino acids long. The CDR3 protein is CAWKGLGSSSYNEQFF. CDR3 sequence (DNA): TGTGCCTGGAAAGGCCTTGGGAGCAGCTCCTACAATGAGCAGTTCTTC.

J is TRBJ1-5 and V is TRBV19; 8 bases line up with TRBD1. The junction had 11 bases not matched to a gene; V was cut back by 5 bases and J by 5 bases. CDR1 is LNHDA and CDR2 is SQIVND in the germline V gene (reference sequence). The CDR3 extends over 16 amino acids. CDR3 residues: CASSLSRQGTYQPQHF. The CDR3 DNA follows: TGTGCCAGTAGTTTATCCCGACAGGGGACTTATCAGCCCCAGCATTTT.

CDR3 sequence: CASRGDRRSYNEQFF. The CDR3 bases are TGTGCCAGCAGGGGGGACAGACGCTCCTACAATGAGCAGTTCTTC. The V call is TRBV2, the J call TRBJ2-1; 7 nucleotides line up with TRBD1. The ends lost 6 bases at V and 0 bases at J; junction bases unmatched: 5. CDR1 SNHLY and CDR2 FYNNEI come from the germline V gene. The CDR3 loop spans 15 amino acids.

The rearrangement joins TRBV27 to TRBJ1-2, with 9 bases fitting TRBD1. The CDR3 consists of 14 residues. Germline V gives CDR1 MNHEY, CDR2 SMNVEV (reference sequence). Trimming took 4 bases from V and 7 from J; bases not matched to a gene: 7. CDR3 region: CASSYSDRGGGYTF. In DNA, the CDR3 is TGTGCCAGCAGTTACTCGGACAGGGGTGGTGGCTACACCTTC.

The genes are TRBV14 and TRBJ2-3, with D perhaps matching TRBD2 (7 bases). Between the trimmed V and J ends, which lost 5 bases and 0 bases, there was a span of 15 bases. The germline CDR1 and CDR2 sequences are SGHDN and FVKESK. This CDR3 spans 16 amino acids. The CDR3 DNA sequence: TGTGCCAGCAGCGCCTTACAGGGACTAAGCACAGATACGCAGTATTTT. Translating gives CASSALQGLSTDTQYF.

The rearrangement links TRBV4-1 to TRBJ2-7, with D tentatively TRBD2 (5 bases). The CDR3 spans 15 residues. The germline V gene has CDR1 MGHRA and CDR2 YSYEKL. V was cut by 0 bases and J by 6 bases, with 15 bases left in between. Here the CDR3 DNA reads TGCGCCAGCAGCCAAGAGTGGGCAGGACTTCGCGAGCAGTACTTC. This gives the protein CASSQEWAGLREQYF.

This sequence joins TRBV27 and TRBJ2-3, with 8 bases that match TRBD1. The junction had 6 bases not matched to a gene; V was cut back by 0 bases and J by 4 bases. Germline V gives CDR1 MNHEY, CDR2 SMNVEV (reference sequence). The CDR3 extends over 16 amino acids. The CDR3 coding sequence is TGTGCCAGCAGTTTATCAGGACAGGGAATTGCAGATACGCAGTATTTT. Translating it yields CASSLSGQGIADTQYF.